This TCR beta chain stems from a study of technical replicates of blood from four donors. Measured with immunoSEQ multiplex PCR; TCRdb has only the in-frame clones, and not every one. The sample consists of 60,000 to 85,000 clones, around nine tenths of them appearing once. The germline V gene encodes CDR1 SGHRS and CDR2 YFSETQ. The V gene lost 7 bases and the J gene lost 3 bases, with 14 bases spanning the gap. The CDR3 length is 13 residues. The sample comprised T cells isolated from PBMCs. J is TRBJ2-7 and V is TRBV5-1; D not certain. The sequence came from a human donor in good health. CDR3 in amino acids: CASAAGVGYEQYF. CDR3 in DNA: TGCGCCAGCGCTGCCGGTGTCGGCTACGAGCAGTACTTC.